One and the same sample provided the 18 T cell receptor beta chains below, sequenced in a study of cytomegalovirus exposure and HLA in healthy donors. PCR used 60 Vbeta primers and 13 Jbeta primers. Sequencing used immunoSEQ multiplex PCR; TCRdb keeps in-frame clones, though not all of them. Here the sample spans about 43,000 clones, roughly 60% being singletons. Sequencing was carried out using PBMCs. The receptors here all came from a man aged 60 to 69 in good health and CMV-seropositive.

For the CDR3, the DNA is TGTGCCAGCAGTTCCCCCGTCGATGGAGGGTACGAGCAGTACTTC. Its protein is CASSSPVDGGYEQYF. V and J are TRBV27 and TRBJ2-7; the D gene is possibly TRBD2 (6 bases). The CDR3 loop spans 15 amino acids. The V and J ends lost 4 bases and 4 bases respectively, with 17 bases between them. Germline CDR1 is MNHEY and CDR2 is SMNVEV (reference sequence).

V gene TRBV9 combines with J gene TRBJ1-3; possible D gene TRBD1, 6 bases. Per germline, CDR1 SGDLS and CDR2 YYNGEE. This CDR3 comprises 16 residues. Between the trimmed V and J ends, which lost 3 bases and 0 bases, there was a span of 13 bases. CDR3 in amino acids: CASSEHSQGSGNTIYF. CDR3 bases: TGTGCCAGCAGCGAACATTCACAGGGCTCTGGAAACACCATATATTTT.

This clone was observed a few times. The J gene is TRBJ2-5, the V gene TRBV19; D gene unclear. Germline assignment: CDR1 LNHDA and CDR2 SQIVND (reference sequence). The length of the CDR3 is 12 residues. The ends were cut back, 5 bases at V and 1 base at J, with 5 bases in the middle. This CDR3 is CASSPSQETQYF. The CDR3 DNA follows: TGTGCCAGTAGTCCCAGCCAAGAGACCCAGTACTTC.

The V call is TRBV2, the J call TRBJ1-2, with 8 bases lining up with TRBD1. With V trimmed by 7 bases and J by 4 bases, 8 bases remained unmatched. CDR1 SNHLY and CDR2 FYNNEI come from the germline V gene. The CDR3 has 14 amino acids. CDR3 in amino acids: CASIRGQGGYGYTF. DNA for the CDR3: TGTGCCAGCATTCGCGGACAGGGCGGCTATGGCTACACCTTC.

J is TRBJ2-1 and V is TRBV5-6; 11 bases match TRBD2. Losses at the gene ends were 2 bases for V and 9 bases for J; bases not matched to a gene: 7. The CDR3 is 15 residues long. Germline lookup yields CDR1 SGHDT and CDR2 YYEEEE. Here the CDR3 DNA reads TGTGCCAGCAGCTTACTAGCGGGAGAAGAGGGTGAGCAGTTCTTC. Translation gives CASSLLAGEEGEQFF.

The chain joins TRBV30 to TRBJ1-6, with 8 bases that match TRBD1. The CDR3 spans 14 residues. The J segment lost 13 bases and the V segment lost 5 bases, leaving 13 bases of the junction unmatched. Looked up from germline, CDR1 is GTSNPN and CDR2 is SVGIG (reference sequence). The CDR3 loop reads CAWSQGALLSPLHF. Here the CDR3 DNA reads TGTGCCTGGTCTCAGGGGGCTCTCCTTTCTCCCCTCCACTTT.

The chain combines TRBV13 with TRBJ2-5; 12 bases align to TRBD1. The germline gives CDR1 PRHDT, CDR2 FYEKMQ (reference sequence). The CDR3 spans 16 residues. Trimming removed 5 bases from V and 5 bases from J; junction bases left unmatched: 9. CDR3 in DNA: TGTGCCAGCAGCGCCGCCGGGACAGGGGGCATTGAGACCCAGTACTTC. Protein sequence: CASSAAGTGGIETQYF.

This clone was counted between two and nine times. CDR3 loop: CASSSSGGGTDTQYF. CDR3 nucleotide sequence: TGTGCCAGCAGCTCCAGCGGGGGGGGCACAGATACGCAGTATTTT. The genes are TRBV7-2 and TRBJ2-3; 10 positions match TRBD2. V gave up 4 bases and J gave up 1 base; unmatched junction bases: 2. CDR3 length: 15 residues. Germline lookup yields CDR1 SGHTA and CDR2 FQGNSA.

DNA for the CDR3: TGCGCCAGCAGAGAGACAGTCTCCTACGAGCAGTACTTC. Its translation: CASRETVSYEQYF. The chain employs TRBV10-2 and TRBJ2-7, with D perhaps TRBD1 (5 bases). Germline assignment: CDR1 WSHSY and CDR2 SAAADI. The CDR3 extends over 13 amino acids. Trimming took 6 bases from V and 0 from J, leaving 9 bases between them.

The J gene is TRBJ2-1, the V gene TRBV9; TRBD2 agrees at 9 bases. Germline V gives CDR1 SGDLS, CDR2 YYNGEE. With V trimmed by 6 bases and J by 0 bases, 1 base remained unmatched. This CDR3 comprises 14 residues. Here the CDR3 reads CASNSGSSYNEQFF. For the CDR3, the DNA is TGTGCCAGCAATAGCGGGAGCTCCTACAATGAGCAGTTCTTC.

CDR3 in amino acids: CASSSGQGSYGYTF. The CDR3 nucleotides are TGCGCCAGCAGCTCAGGACAGGGTAGCTATGGCTACACCTTC. The V gene is TRBV5-1, the J gene TRBJ1-2; 8 bases are a match to TRBD1. With V trimmed by 3 bases and J by 4 bases, 5 bases remained unmatched. The germline CDR1 and CDR2 sequences are SGHRS and YFSETQ. The CDR3 is made up of 14 amino acids.

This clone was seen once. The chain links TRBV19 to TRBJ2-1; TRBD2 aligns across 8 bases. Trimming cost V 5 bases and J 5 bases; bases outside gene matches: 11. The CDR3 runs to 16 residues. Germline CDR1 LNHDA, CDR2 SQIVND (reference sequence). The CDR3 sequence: CASSSQRLASNNEQFF. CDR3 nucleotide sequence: TGTGCCAGTAGTTCCCAAAGACTAGCGAGCAACAATGAGCAGTTCTTC.

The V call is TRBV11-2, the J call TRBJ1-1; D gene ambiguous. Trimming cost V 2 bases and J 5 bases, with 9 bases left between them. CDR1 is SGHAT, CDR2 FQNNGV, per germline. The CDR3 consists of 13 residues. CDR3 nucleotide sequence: TGTGCCAGCAGCTTACGGGGTGGAACTGAAGCTTTCTTT. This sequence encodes CASSLRGGTEAFF. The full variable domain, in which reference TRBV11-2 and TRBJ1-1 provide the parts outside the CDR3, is EAGVAQSPRYKIIEKRQSVAFWCNPISGHATLYWYQQILGQGPKLLIQFQNNGVVDDSQLPKDRFSAERLKGVDSTLKIQPAKLEDSAVYLCASSLRGGTEAFFGQGTRLTVV.

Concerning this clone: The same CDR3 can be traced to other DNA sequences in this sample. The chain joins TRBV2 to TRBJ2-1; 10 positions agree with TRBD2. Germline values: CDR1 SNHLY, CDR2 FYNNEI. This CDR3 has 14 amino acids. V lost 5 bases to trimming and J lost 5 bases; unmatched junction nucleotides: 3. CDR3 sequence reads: CASSRTSGNNEQFF. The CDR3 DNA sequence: TGTGCCAGCAGTAGGACTAGCGGAAACAATGAGCAGTTCTTC.

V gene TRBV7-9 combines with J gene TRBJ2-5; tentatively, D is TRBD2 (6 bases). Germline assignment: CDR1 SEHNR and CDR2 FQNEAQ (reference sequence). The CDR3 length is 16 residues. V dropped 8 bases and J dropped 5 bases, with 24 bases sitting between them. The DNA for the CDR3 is TGTGCCAGCTCGTGGGACTTTGATACGACTACGGAGACCCAGTACTTC. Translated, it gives CASSWDFDTTTETQYF.

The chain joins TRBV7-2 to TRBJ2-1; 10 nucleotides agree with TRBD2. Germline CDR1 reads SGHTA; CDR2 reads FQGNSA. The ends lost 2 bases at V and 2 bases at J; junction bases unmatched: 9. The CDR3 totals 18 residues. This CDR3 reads CASSLYARSGRAYNEQFF. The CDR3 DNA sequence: TGTGCCAGCAGCTTATACGCACGGAGCGGGAGGGCCTACAATGAGCAGTTCTTC.

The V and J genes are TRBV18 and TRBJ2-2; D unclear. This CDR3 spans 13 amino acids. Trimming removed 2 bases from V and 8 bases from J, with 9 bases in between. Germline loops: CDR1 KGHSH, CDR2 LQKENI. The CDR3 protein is CASSPDRYGELFF. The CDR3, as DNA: TGTGCCAGCTCACCAGATCGGTATGGGGAGCTGTTTTTT.

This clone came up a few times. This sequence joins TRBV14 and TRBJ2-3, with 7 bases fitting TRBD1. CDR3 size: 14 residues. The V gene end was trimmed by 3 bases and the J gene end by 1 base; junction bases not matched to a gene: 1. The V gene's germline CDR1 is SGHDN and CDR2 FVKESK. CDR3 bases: TGTGCCAGCAGCCAGCAGGGGGGCACAGATACGCAGTATTTT. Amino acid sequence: CASSQQGGTDTQYF.